This T cell receptor beta chain is drawn from a study of cytomegalovirus exposure and HLA in healthy donors. Study overall: The Caucasian-associated ancestry cluster contained 81% of the 398 genotyped donors. The study's findings and limits: Later, an analysis found that common viral pathogens appeared to be linked with several of the most significant clusters. Analysis performed later showed TCR beta chains linked to HLA being more clonally expanded than equally common others. Investigators reported more than 150 TCR beta chains as tied to cytomegalovirus.

The CDR3 has 13 residues. The ends were cut back, 2 bases at V and 0 bases at J, with 4 bases in the middle. Looked up from germline, CDR1 is MNHNS and CDR2 is SASEGT. The PCR was carried out with 60 Vbeta primers and 13 Jbeta primers. Using immunoSEQ multiplex PCR, the repertoire was profiled, and TCRdb retains in-frame clones only, with some absent. The table lists about 160,000 clones, roughly 90% of them singletons. Comments on this clone: Antigen specificity is unknown.

This clonotype originated in a woman under 30 in good health and CMV-seronegative. Sequencing was performed on PBMCs. The chain joins TRBV6-1 to TRBJ1-1; the D is unclear. DNA of the CDR3: TGTGCCAGCAGTGAACAATTGAACACTGAAGCTTTCTTT. This translates into CASSEQLNTEAFF.